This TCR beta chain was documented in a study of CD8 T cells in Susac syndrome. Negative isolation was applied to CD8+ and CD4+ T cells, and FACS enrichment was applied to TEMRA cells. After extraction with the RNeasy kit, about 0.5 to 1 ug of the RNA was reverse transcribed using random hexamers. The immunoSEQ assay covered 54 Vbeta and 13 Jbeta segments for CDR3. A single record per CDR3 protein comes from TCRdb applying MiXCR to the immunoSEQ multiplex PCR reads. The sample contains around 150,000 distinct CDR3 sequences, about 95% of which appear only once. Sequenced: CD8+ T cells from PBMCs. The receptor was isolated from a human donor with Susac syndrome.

CDR3 sequence reads: CASSQEVRAKAFF. DNA of the CDR3: TGTGCCAGCAGCCAAGAAGTTCGGGCAAAAGCTTTCTTT. This chain joins TRBV3-1 and TRBJ1-1; D not certain. Trimming shortened V by 0 bases and J by 9 bases, and 11 bases separated the two germline ends. CDR3 length equals 13 residues. Looked up from germline, CDR1 is LGHDT and CDR2 is YNNKEL (reference sequence). Supplemented by reference TRBV3-1 and TRBJ1-1, the full variable domain reads DTAVSQTPKYLVTQMGNDKSIKCEQNLGHDTMYWYKQDSKKFLKIMFSYNNKELIINETVPNRFSPKSPDKAHLNLHINSLELGDSAVYFCASSQEVRAKAFFGQGTRLTVV.